This T cell receptor beta chain appears in the sequencing data of a study of blood T cell repertoires in COVID-19. Overall study: Sample material is recorded as cDNA or gDNA derived from T cells, B-cell-depleted T cells, or PBMCs.

Here immunoSEQ multiplex PCR was the method, and the copy in TCRdb shows in-frame clones only, minus some. Altogether approximately 250,000 clones are present, 84% being singletons, with the ten largest covering approximately 9%. The V and J ends lost 5 bases and 3 bases respectively, with 17 bases between them. CDR1 and CDR2 from the germline V gene are MDHEN and SYDVKM. This CDR3 has 15 residues. This TCR derives from a human donor in a cohort sampled during active COVID-19. The sample comprised peripheral blood. This sequence joins TRBV28 and TRBJ2-7; tentative D call: TRBD2 (8 bases). CDR3 bases: TGTGCCAGCAGTCCAGGGGGGACTAGGATCTACGAGCAGTACTTC. This encodes CASSPGGTRIYEQYF.